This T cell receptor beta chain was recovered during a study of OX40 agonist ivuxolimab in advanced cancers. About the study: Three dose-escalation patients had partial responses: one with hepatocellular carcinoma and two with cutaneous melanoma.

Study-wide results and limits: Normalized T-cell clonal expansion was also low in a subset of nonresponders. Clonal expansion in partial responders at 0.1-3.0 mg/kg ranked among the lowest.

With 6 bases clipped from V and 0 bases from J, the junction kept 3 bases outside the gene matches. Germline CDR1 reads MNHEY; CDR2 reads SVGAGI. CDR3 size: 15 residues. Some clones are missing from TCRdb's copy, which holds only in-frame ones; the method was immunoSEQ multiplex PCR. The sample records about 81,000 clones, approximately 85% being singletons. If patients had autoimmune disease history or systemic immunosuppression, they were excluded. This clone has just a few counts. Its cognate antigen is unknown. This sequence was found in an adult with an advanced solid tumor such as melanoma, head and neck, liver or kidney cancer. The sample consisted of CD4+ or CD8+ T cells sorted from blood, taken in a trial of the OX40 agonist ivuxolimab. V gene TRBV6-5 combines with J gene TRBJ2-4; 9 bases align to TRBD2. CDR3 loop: CASRAGGKAKNIQYF. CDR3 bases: TGTGCCAGCAGGGCGGGAGGGAAAGCCAAAAACATTCAGTACTTC.